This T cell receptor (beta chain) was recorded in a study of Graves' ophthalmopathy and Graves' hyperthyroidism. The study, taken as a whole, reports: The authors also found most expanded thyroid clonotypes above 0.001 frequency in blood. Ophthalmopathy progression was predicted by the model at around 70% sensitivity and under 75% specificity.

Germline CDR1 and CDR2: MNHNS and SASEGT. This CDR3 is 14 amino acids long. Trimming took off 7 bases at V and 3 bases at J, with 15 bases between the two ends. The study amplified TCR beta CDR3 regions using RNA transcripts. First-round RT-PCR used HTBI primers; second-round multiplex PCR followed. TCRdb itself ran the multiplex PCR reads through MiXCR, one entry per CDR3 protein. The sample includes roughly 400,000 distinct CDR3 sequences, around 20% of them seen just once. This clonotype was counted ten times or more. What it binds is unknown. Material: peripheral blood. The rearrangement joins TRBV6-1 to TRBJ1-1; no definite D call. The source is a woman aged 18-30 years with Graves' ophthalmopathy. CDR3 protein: CASIPKGWDTEAFF. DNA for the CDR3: TGTGCCAGCATTCCCAAGGGCTGGGACACTGAAGCTTTCTTT.